This T cell receptor (beta chain) was obtained from a study of blood T cell repertoires in COVID-19. Authors' analysis steps: Cell counts per sample came from amplifying reference gene primers. Some clones are missing from TCRdb's copy, which holds only in-frame ones; the method was immunoSEQ multiplex PCR. V and J calls and clone size follow that table, whereas D and trimming were derived from the DNA. The sample contains tens of thousands of clones, roughly 85% of which appear only once. CDR1 and CDR2 from the germline V gene are LGHDT and YNNKEL (reference sequence). This CDR3 contains 14 residues. V was clipped by 2 bases and J by 5 bases; unmatched bases: 4. A few counts support this clone.

V usage is TRBV3-1 (or the pseudogene TRBV3-2) and J usage is TRBJ2-5; TRBD2 matches at 8 bases. This clonotype was obtained from a man between 60 and 75 years old with acute or convalescent COVID-19. Sequenced input: peripheral blood. CDR3 coding DNA: TGTGCCAGCAGCCAATTAGCGGGAAGGGAGACCCAGTACTTC. Encoded protein: CASSQLAGRETQYF.